Listed here is a single TCR beta chain. Its antigen is currently unknown. The CDR3 is 15 residues long. The V and J ends lost 2 bases and 2 bases respectively, with 9 bases between them. In germline, CDR1 is MNHEY, CDR2 SVGEGT. Sequencing was performed with immunoSEQ multiplex PCR; in TCRdb, only in-frame clones are kept and a portion is missing. This sample has about 67,000 clones; roughly 80% occur once, and the top ten carry around 20%. The entry originates in a study of T cell responses to AZD1222 COVID-19 vaccine. Across the study: Pooled samples include second doses given at about 4 or 12 weeks.

Study-level points and caveats: Distributed over spike, vaccine-associated CD4 TCRs predominated at 160-218 and 743-854. Clonal diversity was possibly underestimated, and white British individuals and females predominated among donors. None of the repertoires were sampled until the peak T cell response had passed.

The source of this sequence is an adult in good health. The J gene is TRBJ2-2, the V gene TRBV6-2 or TRBV6-3, with D possibly matching TRBD2 (6 bases). Source: peripheral blood, taken on day 0 of AZD1222 vaccination. The CDR3 bases are TGTGCCAGCAGTTACCGGGGGATTAACACCGGGGAGCTGTTTTTT. This translates into CASSYRGINTGELFF.